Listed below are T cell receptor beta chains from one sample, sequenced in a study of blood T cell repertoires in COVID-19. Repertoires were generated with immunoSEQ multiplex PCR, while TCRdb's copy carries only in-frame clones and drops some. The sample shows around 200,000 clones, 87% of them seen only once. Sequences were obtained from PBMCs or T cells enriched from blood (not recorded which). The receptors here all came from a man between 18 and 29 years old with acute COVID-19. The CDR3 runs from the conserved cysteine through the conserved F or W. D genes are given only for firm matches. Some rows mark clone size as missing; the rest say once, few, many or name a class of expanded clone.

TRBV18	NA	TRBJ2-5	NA	TGTGCCAGCTCCCGACAGCCGCAATACGAGACCCAGTACTTC	CASSRQPQYETQYF
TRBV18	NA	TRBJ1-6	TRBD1	TGTGCCAGCTCACCCGGACAGGCGAATTCACCCCTCCACTTT	CASSPGQANSPLHF
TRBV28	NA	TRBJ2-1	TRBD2	TGTGCCAGCAGAGCGGGAGGGGTTAATGAGCAGTTCTTC	CASRAGGVNEQFF
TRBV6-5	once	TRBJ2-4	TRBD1	TGTGCCAGCAGTTACGGGACAGTAGCCAAAAACATTCAGTACTTC	CASSYGTVAKNIQYF
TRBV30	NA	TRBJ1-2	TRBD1	TGTGCCTGGAGCCCAGGGGGTTATGGCTACACCTTC	CAWSPGGYGYTF
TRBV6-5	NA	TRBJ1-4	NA	TGTGCCAGCAGTTCGACGGGTAATGAAAAACTGTTTTTT	CASSSTGNEKLFF
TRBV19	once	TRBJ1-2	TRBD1	TGTGCCAGTAGTATCTTGACAGGGGAGGTCTATGGCTACACCTTC	CASSILTGEVYGYTF
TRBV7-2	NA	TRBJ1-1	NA	TGTGCCAGCGGAAAAGACAGGAACACTGAAGCTTTCTTT	CASGKDRNTEAFF
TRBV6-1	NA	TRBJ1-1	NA	TGTGCCAGCAGTGAGGGTGTGGGGAGCGGCACTGAAGCTTTCTTT	CASSEGVGSGTEAFF
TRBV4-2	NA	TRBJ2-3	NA	TGTGCCAGCAGGCGCGGGATGGGGACAGATACGCAGTATTTT	CASRRGMGTDTQYF
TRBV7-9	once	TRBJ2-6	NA	TGTGCCAGCAGCCCCTCTCCCACTCTTGGGGCCAACGTCCTGACTTTC	CASSPSPTLGANVLTF
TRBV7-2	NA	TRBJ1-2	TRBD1	TGTGCCAGCAGCCCGGGACAGGGGCGCTATGGCTACACCTTC	CASSPGQGRYGYTF
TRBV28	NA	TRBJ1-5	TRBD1	TGTGCCAGCAGTCTTACCGGGACAGGGGAACAGCCCCAGCATTTT	CASSLTGTGEQPQHF
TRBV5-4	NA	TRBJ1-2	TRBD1	TGTGCCAGCAGCATCGGACAGGGGCACGTCACCTATGGCTACACCTTC	CASSIGQGHVTYGYTF
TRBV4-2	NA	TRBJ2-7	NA	TGTGCCAGCAGCCAAGTTGGTATGCCGGCCTACGAGCAGTACTTC	CASSQVGMPAYEQYF
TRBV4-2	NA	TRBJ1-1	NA	TGTGCCAGCAGCTCACTAACAGGCTTGAACACTGAAGCTTTCTTT	CASSSLTGLNTEAFF
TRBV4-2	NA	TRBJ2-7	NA	TGTGCCAGCAGCCAGACTAGGGAACCTCCGCTCGAGCAGTACTTC	CASSQTREPPLEQYF
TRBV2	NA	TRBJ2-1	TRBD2	TGTGCCAGCACGCGGGGGAGATACAATGAGCAGTTCTTC	CASTRGRYNEQFF
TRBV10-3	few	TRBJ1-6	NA	TGTGCCATCAGTGATCCCGGTTCACCCCTCCACTTT	CAISDPGSPLHF
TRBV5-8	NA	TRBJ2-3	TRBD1	TGTGCCAGCAGCTCGTACAGGGGTTTCACAGATACGCAGTATTTT	CASSSYRGFTDTQYF
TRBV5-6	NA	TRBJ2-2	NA	TGTGCCAGCAGGCAGCGGAACACCGGGGAGCTGTTTTTT	CASRQRNTGELFF
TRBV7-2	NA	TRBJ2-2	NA	TGTGCCAGCAGCTTAGGAATGGGAAAACGAGGGACCGGGGAGCTGTTTTTT	CASSLGMGKRGTGELFF
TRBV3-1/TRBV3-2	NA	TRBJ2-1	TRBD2	TGTGCCAGCAGCCTTGGGTCCGGGACTAGCGGGAGGAATGAGCAGTTCTTC	CASSLGSGTSGRNEQFF
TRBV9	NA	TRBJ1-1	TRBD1	TGTGCCAGCAGCGCTCAATCGACCCCCAGGGGGACTGAAGCTTTCTTT	CASSAQSTPRGTEAFF
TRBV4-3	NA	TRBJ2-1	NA	TGCGCCAGCAGCCAAGATGGGGGCGGGAGTTACAATGAGCAGTTCTTC	CASSQDGGGSYNEQFF
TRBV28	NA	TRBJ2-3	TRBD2	TGTGCCAGCAGAAAAGGACTAGCGAGCACAGATACGCAGTATTTT	CASRKGLASTDTQYF
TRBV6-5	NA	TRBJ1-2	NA	TGTGCCAGCAGTTACTCGTCGGGACTGGAATACACCTTC	CASSYSSGLEYTF